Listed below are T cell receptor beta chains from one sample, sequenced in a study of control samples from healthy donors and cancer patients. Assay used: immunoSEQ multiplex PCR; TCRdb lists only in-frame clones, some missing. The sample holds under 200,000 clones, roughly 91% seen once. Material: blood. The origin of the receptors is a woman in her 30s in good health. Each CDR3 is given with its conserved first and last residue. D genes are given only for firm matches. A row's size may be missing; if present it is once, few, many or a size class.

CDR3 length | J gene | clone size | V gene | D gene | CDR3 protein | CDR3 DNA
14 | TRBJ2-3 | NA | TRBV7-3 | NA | CASSLRRGGDTQYF | TGTGCCAGCAGCTTAAGAAGGGGCGGGGATACGCAGTATTTT
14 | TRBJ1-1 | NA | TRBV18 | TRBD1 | CASSHGQGNTEAFF | TGTGCCAGCTCCCACGGACAGGGGAACACTGAAGCTTTCTTT
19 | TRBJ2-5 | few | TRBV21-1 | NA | CASSKVGGTSGRGQETQYF | TGTGCCAGCAGCAAAGTAGGAGGGACTAGCGGGAGGGGGCAAGAGACCCAGTACTTC
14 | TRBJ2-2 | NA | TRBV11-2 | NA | CASSVRAGTGELFF | TGTGCCAGCAGCGTCAGGGCTGGCACCGGGGAGCTGTTTTTT
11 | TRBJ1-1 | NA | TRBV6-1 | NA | CASSEVGEAFF | TGTGCCAGCAGTGAAGTGGGAGAAGCTTTCTTT
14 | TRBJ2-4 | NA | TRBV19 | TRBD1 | CASSRGDRWSIQYF | TGTGCCAGTAGTCGTGGGGACAGATGGAGCATTCAGTACTTC
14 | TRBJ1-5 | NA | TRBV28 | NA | CASSLLVSNQPQHF | TGTGCCAGCAGTTTATTAGTAAGCAATCAGCCCCAGCATTTT
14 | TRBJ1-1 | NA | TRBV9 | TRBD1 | CASSVGTGNTEAFF | TGTGCCAGCAGCGTAGGGACAGGGAACACTGAAGCTTTCTTT
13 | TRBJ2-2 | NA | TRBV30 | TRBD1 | CAWSKQGGGELFF | TGTGCCTGGAGTAAACAGGGGGGCGGGGAGCTGTTTTTT
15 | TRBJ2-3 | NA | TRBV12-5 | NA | CASGLGGRGTDTQYF | TGTGCTAGTGGTTTGGGGGGTCGCGGCACAGATACGCAGTATTTT
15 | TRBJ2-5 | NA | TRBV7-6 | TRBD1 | CASSLSRTGRETQYF | TGTGCCAGCAGCTTATCCCGGACAGGGAGGGAGACCCAGTACTTC
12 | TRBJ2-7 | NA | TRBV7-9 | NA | CASSLAVGEQYF | TGTGCCAGCAGCTTAGCGGTCGGGGAGCAGTACTTC
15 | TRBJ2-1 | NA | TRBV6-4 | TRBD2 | CASSDLAGAYNEQFF | TGTGCCAGCAGTGACCTAGCGGGAGCCTACAATGAGCAGTTCTTC
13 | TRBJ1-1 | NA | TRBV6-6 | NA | CASSWEQNTEAFF | TGTGCCAGCAGTTGGGAACAGAACACTGAAGCTTTCTTT
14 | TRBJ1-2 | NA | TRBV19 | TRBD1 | CASSGQGRNYGYTF | TGTGCCAGTAGCGGACAGGGGCGAAACTATGGCTACACCTTC
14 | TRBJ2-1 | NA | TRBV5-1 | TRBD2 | CASSLASGYNEQFF | TGCGCCAGCAGCTTAGCTAGCGGATACAATGAGCAGTTCTTC
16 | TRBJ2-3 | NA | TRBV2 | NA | CASSEATAVNTDTQYF | TGTGCCAGCAGTGAAGCGACGGCAGTTAACACAGATACGCAGTATTTT
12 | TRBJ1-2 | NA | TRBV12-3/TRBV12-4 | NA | CASSRDIYGYTF | TGTGCCAGCAGTCGGGACATTTATGGCTACACCTTC
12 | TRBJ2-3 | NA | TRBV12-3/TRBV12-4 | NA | CASSTTTDTQYF | TGTGCCAGCAGCACCACCACAGATACGCAGTATTTT
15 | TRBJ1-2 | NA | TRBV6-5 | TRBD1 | CASRSTGAVNYGYTF | TGTGCCAGCAGATCCACAGGGGCGGTGAACTATGGCTACACCTTC
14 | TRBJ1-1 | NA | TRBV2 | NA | CASSDGVGNTEAFF | TGTGCCAGCAGTGACGGGGTGGGGAACACTGAAGCTTTCTTT
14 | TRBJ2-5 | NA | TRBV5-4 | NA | CASSLGQWGETQYF | TGTGCCAGCAGCTTGGGACAGTGGGGAGAGACCCAGTACTTC
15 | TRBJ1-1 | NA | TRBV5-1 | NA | CASSLDLGMNTEAFF | TGCGCCAGCAGCTTGGATTTAGGAATGAACACTGAAGCTTTCTTT
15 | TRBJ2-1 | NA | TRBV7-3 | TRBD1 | CASSLGQGPDNEQFF | TGTGCCAGCAGCCTCGGACAGGGTCCGGACAATGAGCAGTTCTTC
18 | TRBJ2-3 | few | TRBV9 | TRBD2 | CASSVAPSGSLSTDTQYF | TGTGCCAGCAGCGTAGCGCCTAGCGGTAGCCTTAGCACAGATACGCAGTATTTT
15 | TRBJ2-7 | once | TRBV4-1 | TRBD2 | CASSQLAGSSYEQYF | TGCGCCAGCAGCCAACTAGCGGGGAGCTCCTACGAGCAGTACTTC
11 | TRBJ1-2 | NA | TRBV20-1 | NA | CSANGNYGYTF | TGCAGTGCTAACGGTAACTATGGCTACACCTTC
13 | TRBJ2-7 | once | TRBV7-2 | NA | CASSFRRAYEQYF | TGTGCCAGCAGCTTTCGTAGAGCCTACGAGCAGTACTTC
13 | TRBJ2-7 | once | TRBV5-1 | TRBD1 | CASSTGDTYEQYF | TGCGCCAGCTCGACAGGGGACACCTACGAGCAGTACTTC
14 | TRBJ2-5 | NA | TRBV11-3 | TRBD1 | CASSIRTGEETQYF | TGTGCCAGCAGCATCCGGACAGGGGAAGAGACCCAGTACTTC
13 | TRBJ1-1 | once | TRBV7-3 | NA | CASSLTLGDEAFF | TGTGCCAGCAGCTTAACGTTGGGAGATGAAGCTTTCTTT
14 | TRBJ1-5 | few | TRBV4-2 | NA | CASSQDREVQPQHF | TGTGCCAGCAGCCAAGACAGGGAGGTTCAGCCCCAGCATTTT
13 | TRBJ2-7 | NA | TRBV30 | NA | CAWSPTGVSEQYF | TGTGCCTGGAGTCCGACAGGAGTAAGCGAGCAGTACTTC
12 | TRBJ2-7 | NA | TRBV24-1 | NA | CATSKDTYEQYF | TGTGCCACCAGTAAAGACACCTACGAGCAGTACTTC
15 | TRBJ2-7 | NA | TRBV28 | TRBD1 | CASSFPGTGGFEQYF | TGTGCCAGCAGTTTCCCCGGGACAGGGGGCTTCGAGCAGTACTTC
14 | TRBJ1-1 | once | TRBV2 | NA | CASSVVRGNTEAFF | TGTGCCAGCAGTGTCGTCAGGGGAAACACTGAAGCTTTCTTT